This T cell receptor (beta chain) was captured in a study of T cells in Graves' hyperthyroidism and ophthalmopathy (dated by TCRdb to between 2018 and 2020). Notes on the research overall: Peripheral blood was collected at initial diagnosis, before any treatment. TCR Vbeta CDR3 sequencing of around 130 peripheral blood samples (under 45 ophthalmopathy, 75 to 85 hyperthyroidism and approximately 17 progressor patients) is reported in the paper. TCR V-J signatures able to tell the groups apart were searched for in a discovery cohort of 95 to 100 patients, of whom around 42 had Graves' ophthalmopathy and about 60 had stable Graves' hyperthyroidism. For training and testing, the 100 or so patients in the discovery cohort were randomly divided in a 7:3 ratio. In addition, the study compared T-cell repertoires in thyroid tissue and in blood from about six Graves' hyperthyroidism patients. Prospective prediction of ophthalmopathy was tested in an independent validation cohort consisting of about 20 hyperthyroidism patients and more than 15 patients who later progressed to ophthalmopathy. Once sampling was done, hyperthyroidism patients were given methimazole at a starting dose of 30 mg daily, whereas ophthalmopathy patients were given high-dose intravenous methylprednisolone.

This clonotype was detected only a few times. Its recognized antigen is unknown. It has no much larger one-base neighbor in the sample; base qualities were not kept. Moderately to severely active disease, a Clinical Activity Score of at least 3, a NOSPECS grade of at least 4, and a duration under 3 months were present in ophthalmopathy patients. Patients with uncontrolled infections, other autoimmune diseases, pregnancy or lactation were excluded. Clinical symptoms, serum thyroxine and TRAb, thyroid ultrasound, and orbital computed tomography formed the basis for the diagnoses. PBMCs were separated from approximately 10 ml of fresh peripheral blood using Ficoll-Paque density gradient centrifugation. Total RNA was extracted with Trizol reagent, and quality was checked on an Agilent 2100 Bioanalyzer. The TCR beta CDR3 regions were amplified from the RNA transcripts. The TCR CDR3 was subjected to a first round of RT-PCR using the HTBI primer set and the Qiagen OneStep RT-PCR kit. Libraries were constructed in a second round of multiplex PCR, after which size selection and purification were carried out. Sequencing of the libraries was done on an Illumina HiSeq2000 using paired-end 100 bp reads. In the authors' own workflow: SOAPnuke was used to process the raw data, with reads discarded if the reads contained adapters or uncalled bases, had a mean Phred below 15, or lacked an exact constant-primer or identifier match. COPE v1.2.5 was used to merge the high-quality paired reads, and each unique nucleotide sequence was defined as a clonotype. MiTCR v1.1 was used to align the clonotypes against IMGT TRBV, TRBD and TRBJ reference segments. Analysis was restricted to V-J combinations with a frequency above 0.0001, which covered about 99% of repertoires. A TCS score was defined as the ratio between F50 (clonal expansion) and ExV (chaos), using BLOSUM62-based TCRdist between CDR3 peptides within each V-J. Welch's t-statistics and random forest reduced around 550 V-J features to roughly 13, which were used in a naive Bayes classifier (R e1071). TCRdb took the public reads, trimmed them with fastp at Q25, ran MiXCR for clone calling and kept in-frame beta chains. Under each unique CDR3 protein, matching rows form one entry showing the most common genes and DNA. The V and J calls here are based on TCRdb, not the publication. Present in this sample are approximately 400,000 distinct CDR3 sequences, roughly an eighth of which were seen just once. The ten largest account for 25% to 30% of the sample.

Overall study results and their limits: In validation, the model predicted progression to ophthalmopathy with approximately 71% sensitivity and around 72% specificity, a median of approximately 6.5 months before onset. Most expanded thyroid clonotypes (frequency above 0.001) were also found in blood, which suggests that blood repertoires may mirror thyroid immune responses. A 13 V-J signature model separated ophthalmopathy from stable hyperthyroidism, with 87.88% sensitivity and 81.08% specificity in cross-validation and 80%/75% in testing. No statistical method was used to fix the sample size in advance, and group allocation was not hidden from the investigators.

The TCR sequence derives from a man aged 45-65 years with Graves' ophthalmopathy. Sequences were obtained from blood.

Here is the DNA: TGCGCCAGCAGCCAACCAGGGACCCAGTACTTC. Its protein reads: CASSQPGTQYF. This chain joins TRBV4-1 to TRBJ2-5, with the D gene not clear enough to name. Per the germline V gene, MGHRA is the CDR1 and YSYEKL is the CDR2. The CDR3 starts with the cysteine, ends with the phenylalanine, and has 11 residues. Only the CDR3 portion is preserved as DNA: 33 bases, with reading frame beginning at the first base. The junction shows trimming of 2 bases on V and 7 bases on J, plus 5 bases between the germline ends.